These 28 T cell receptor beta chains came from one sample sequenced in a study of T-cell memory formation after mild COVID-19. TCRdb used MiXCR to reprocess the 5' RACE reads, holding one entry per CDR3 protein. The sample contains roughly 260,000 distinct CDR3 sequences, about a sixth of which appear only once. The sample consisted of PBMCs or a T cell subset sorted from them (not recorded which). These receptors all stem from a man between 18 and 29 years old who had mild COVID-19 (a few samples of this study predate the infection). Cell type and time point are not known.

The rearrangement joins TRBV12-3 or TRBV12-4 to TRBJ2-1; TRBD1 aligns across 7 bases. The CDR3 loop spans 18 amino acids. Trimming removed 5 bases from V and 3 bases from J; junction bases left unmatched: 16. For the CDR3, the DNA is TGTGCCAGCAGTAAAAGGGGGCTCCCCGTAAACCTCTACAATGAGCAGTTCTTC. As protein: CASSKRGLPVNLYNEQFF.

The sample holds many counts of this clonotype. J is TRBJ1-3 and V is TRBV7-2; D perhaps matches TRBD1 (6 bases). The CDR3 spans 13 residues. Germline CDR1 is SGHTA and CDR2 is FQGNSA. The V end was cut by 5 bases, the J end by 4 bases, with 9 bases between. The CDR3 loop reads CASSQDSGNTIYF. The DNA of the CDR3 is TGTGCCAGCAGCCAGGACAGCGGAAACACCATATATTTT.

This rearrangement joins TRBV7-2 to TRBJ2-1; 14 bases line up with TRBD2. Germline CDR1 reads SGHTA; CDR2 reads FQGNSA. V gave up 1 base and J gave up 14 bases; unmatched junction bases: 10. The CDR3 extends over 16 amino acids. The CDR3 DNA sequence: TGTGCCAGCAGCTTAGTCGCGACTAGCGGGGGGGTGAGGGAGTTCTTC. Translating gives CASSLVATSGGVREFF.

The chain employs TRBV7-2 and TRBJ2-2; D unclear. From germline, CDR1 is SGHTA and CDR2 FQGNSA. Trimming pared 5 bases from V and 5 bases from J, leaving 6 bases between. CDR3 length: 12 residues. CDR3: CASSLRTGELFF. In DNA form, the CDR3 reads TGTGCCAGCAGCCTTAGGACCGGGGAGCTGTTTTTT.

The rearrangement uses TRBV15 and TRBJ2-1, with 7 bases identical to TRBD1. The CDR3 spans 13 residues. V was clipped by 0 bases and J by 10 bases; unmatched bases: 3. Germline V CDR1 and CDR2: LNHNV, YYDKDF (reference sequence). The CDR3 sequence: CATSRETGTEQFF. The CDR3 DNA follows: TGTGCCACCAGCAGAGAGACAGGGACCGAGCAGTTCTTC. Supplemented by reference TRBV15 and TRBJ2-1, the full variable domain reads DAMVIQNPRYQVTQFGKPVTLSCSQTLNHNVMYWYQQKSSQAPKLLFHYYDKDFNNEADTPDNFQSRRPNTSFCFLDIRSPGLGDTAMYLCATSRETGTEQFFGPGTRLTVL.

This clonotype has more than one count but fewer than ten. The rearrangement links TRBV27 to TRBJ1-2; D gene ambiguous. This CDR3 comprises 14 residues. Trimming shortened V by 8 bases and J by 0 bases, and 13 bases separated the two germline ends. CDR1 and CDR2 (germline): MNHEY, SMNVEV (reference sequence). This CDR3 is CASWLAGTNYGYTF. CDR3 DNA sequence: TGTGCCAGCTGGCTGGCGGGGACTAACTATGGCTACACCTTC.

The rearrangement links TRBV15 to TRBJ2-2; TRBD2 agrees at 9 bases. Germline CDR1 LNHNV, CDR2 YYDKDF (reference sequence). This CDR3 region has 15 residues. Germline trimming cut 3 bases from V and 4 bases from J; bases unmatched to any gene: 3. The CDR3 sequence is CATSRGAGGTGELFF. CDR3 in DNA: TGTGCCACCAGCAGGGGAGCGGGAGGCACCGGGGAGCTGTTTTTT.

The genes are TRBV30 and TRBJ1-1; D not resolved. The CDR3 contains 13 residues. Between the trimmed V and J ends, which lost 5 bases and 5 bases, there was a span of 15 bases. The germline gives CDR1 GTSNPN, CDR2 SVGIG (reference sequence). CDR3 bases: TGTGCCTGGTGTGATTTATCGAGGACTGAAGCTTTCTTT. This encodes CAWCDLSRTEAFF.

This clonotype was detected only a few times. The chain recombines TRBV9 with TRBJ2-3; D is unclear. CDR3 length: 10 amino acids. Looked up from germline, CDR1 is SGDLS and CDR2 is YYNGEE. V was trimmed by 7 bases and J by 6 bases, leaving 6 bases between them. The CDR3 reads CASGHDTQYF. The CDR3 nucleotides are TGTGCCAGCGGGCACGATACGCAGTATTTT.

V gene TRBV10-3 combines with J gene TRBJ1-1, with 7 bases that match TRBD1. The CDR3 sequence is 19 residues long. The V gene's germline CDR1 is ENHRY and CDR2 SYGVKD. With V trimmed by 0 bases and J by 1 base, 14 bases remained unmatched. The CDR3 protein is CAISESSRGRIFQNTEAFF. CDR3 coding DNA: TGTGCCATCAGTGAGTCGAGTAGGGGGCGAATTTTCCAGAACACTGAAGCTTTCTTT.

The chain joins TRBV9 to TRBJ2-3, with D hard to call. CDR1 is SGDLS, CDR2 YYNGEE, per germline. Trimming removed 0 bases from V and 8 bases from J, with 7 bases in between. The CDR3 length is 12 residues. CDR3 region: CASSVAPGTQYF. The CDR3 coding sequence is TGTGCCAGCAGCGTAGCTCCCGGTACGCAGTATTTT.

The CDR3 DNA is TGTGCCAGCAGCATAGGAGCGTCATCGTTTCCGGGCCTCCGGGGGAGGACTGAAGCTTTCTTT. Translated, it gives CASSIGASSFPGLRGRTEAFF. This chain joins TRBV21-1 and TRBJ1-1. TRBV21-1 is annotated as a pseudogene. The CDR3 loop spans 21 amino acids.

This clonotype was seen a handful of times. The chain uses TRBV6-5 and TRBJ1-3; 7 positions match TRBD1. The CDR3 is 15 residues long. The germline V gene has CDR1 MNHEY and CDR2 SVGAGI. V lost 5 bases, J lost 1 base, and 5 bases stayed unmatched. CDR3 sequence: CASSRQGFSGNTIYF. Here the CDR3 DNA reads TGTGCCAGCAGTAGACAGGGATTTTCTGGAAACACCATATATTTT.

The chain joins TRBV12-3 or TRBV12-4 to TRBJ2-5, with D perhaps matching TRBD2 (5 bases). Between the trimmed V and J ends, which lost 3 bases and 10 bases, there was a span of 12 bases. The CDR3 consists of 12 residues. The chain's CDR3 is CASSLSRGFQYF. CDR3 nucleotides: TGTGCCAGCAGTTTGTCCCGGGGATTCCAGTACTTC.

Only a few counts were recorded for this clonotype. This chain connects TRBV7-2 to TRBJ2-1; tentative D call: TRBD1 (6 bases). V dropped 1 base and J dropped 8 bases, with 12 bases sitting between them. Germline loops: CDR1 SGHTA, CDR2 FQGNSA. The CDR3 has 14 amino acids. This chain's CDR3 is CASSLGIRGDEQFF. The CDR3 nucleotides are TGTGCCAGCAGCTTAGGAATCAGGGGCGATGAGCAGTTCTTC. Variable domain in full (rest from reference TRBV7-2 and TRBJ2-1): GAGVSQSPSNKVTEKGKDVELRCDPISGHTALYWYRQSLGQGLEFLIYFQGNSAPDKSGLPSDRFSAERTGGSVSTLTIQRTQQEDSAVYLCASSLGIRGDEQFFGPGTRLTVL.

The sample holds a few counts of this clonotype. This chain connects TRBV5-8 to TRBJ2-7; maybe TRBD2 (5 bases). The ends were cut back, 3 bases at V and 2 bases at J, with 15 bases in the middle. The CDR3 totals 15 residues. Germline V gene lookup returns CDR1 SGHTS and CDR2 YDEGEE. The CDR3 nucleotides read TGTGCCAGCAGCTCACGGAGGACGGACGCCTACGAGCAGTACTTC. Translation gives CASSSRRTDAYEQYF.

The V and J genes are TRBV11-2 and TRBJ1-3; maybe TRBD1 (5 bases). The CDR3 runs 17 residues. In germline, CDR1 is SGHAT, CDR2 FQNNGV. Trimming stripped 5 bases from V and 5 bases from J, with 22 bases between. The CDR3 sequence: CASSPLGTERGRNTIYF. In nucleotides, the CDR3 is TGTGCCAGCAGCCCCCTTGGAACGGAGCGGGGACGAAACACCATATATTTT.

This clonotype was recorded many times. This chain links TRBV7-2 with TRBJ1-5; D gene unclear. The CDR3 loop spans 12 amino acids. Germline V gene sequence: CDR1 SGHTA, CDR2 FQGNSA. V gave up 5 bases and J gave up 3 bases, with 5 bases separating them. As DNA, the CDR3 is TGTGCCAGCAGCCTGTACAATCAGCCCCAGCATTTT. Translating it yields CASSLYNQPQHF.

This clonotype occurred a few times. The chain links TRBV5-5 to TRBJ2-3, with 10 bases identical to TRBD2. CDR1 and CDR2 from the germline V gene are SGHKS and YYEKEE (reference sequence). Unmatched junction bases numbered 13, after V lost 4 bases and J lost 8 bases. The CDR3 has 16 residues. The CDR3 DNA sequence: TGTGCCAGCAGCCCCCCCATAGCGGGGGGTGTAGGTACGCAGTATTTT. Its protein product is CASSPPIAGGVGTQYF.

This clonotype has just a few counts. This rearrangement joins TRBV9 to TRBJ2-2, with D unclear. With 0 bases removed from V and 4 bases from J, the gap between germline ends came to 10 bases. Germline V gives CDR1 SGDLS, CDR2 YYNGEE. This CDR3 has 15 amino acids. CDR3 sequence reads: CASSVAGGFTGELFF. CDR3 bases: TGTGCCAGCAGCGTAGCGGGCGGCTTCACCGGGGAGCTGTTTTTT.

This clonotype was recorded once. The chain is built from TRBV12-3 or TRBV12-4 and TRBJ2-2; 10 bases fit TRBD2. The CDR3 has 15 residues. The ends lost 4 bases at V and 7 bases at J; junction bases unmatched: 6. Here the CDR3 reads CASSWSGGAVGELFF. CDR3 in DNA: TGTGCCAGCAGTTGGAGCGGGGGGGCCGTCGGGGAGCTGTTTTTT.

This clonotype appeared a few times. The chain links TRBV5-1 to TRBJ2-7; 7 nucleotides align to TRBD1. This CDR3 is 16 amino acids long. With V trimmed by 4 bases and J by 1 base, 11 bases remained unmatched. Germline V gene sequence: CDR1 SGHRS, CDR2 YFSETQ. CDR3: CASSQEGGYRSYEQYF. CDR3 nucleotides: TGCGCCAGCAGCCAGGAAGGGGGCTACCGATCCTACGAGCAGTACTTC.

This clonotype was counted only a few times. The CDR3 nucleotides are TGCAGCGTTCGGGACGGGCCCAATCAGCCCCAGCATTTT. Translating it yields CSVRDGPNQPQHF. The chain combines TRBV29-1 with TRBJ1-5; D is perhaps TRBD1 (5 bases). From germline, CDR1 is SQVTM and CDR2 ANQGSEA. Trimming cost V 5 bases and J 3 bases, with 11 bases left between them. The CDR3 runs to 13 residues.

The table lists this clonotype with a few counts. The chain carries TRBV7-3 and TRBJ1-1; tentatively, D is TRBD1 (6 bases). V was trimmed by 1 base and J by 5 bases, leaving 14 bases between them. The CDR3 sequence is 15 residues long. Germline V CDR1 and CDR2: SGHTA, FQGTGA. The CDR3 nucleotides read TGTGCCAGCAGCTTAATTGGGGGGCTGGGTACTGAAGCTTTCTTT. Translated, it gives CASSLIGGLGTEAFF.

This chain links TRBV5-1 with TRBJ2-3, with TRBD2 matching 9 bases. The V gene end was trimmed by 5 bases and the J gene end by 9 bases; junction bases not matched to a gene: 10. The CDR3 is made up of 14 amino acids. Germline V gives CDR1 SGHRS, CDR2 YFSETQ. The CDR3 DNA follows: TGCGCCAGCAGGGAAGCGGCGGCGGGGGGGACGCAGTATTTT. It codes for CASREAAAGGTQYF.

DNA of the CDR3: TGTGCCAGCAAAAGTCTCAGGGGGACTAACTATGGCTACACCTTC. It is translated as CASKSLRGTNYGYTF. The V and J genes are TRBV6-2 or TRBV6-3 and TRBJ1-2, with TRBD1 matching 7 bases. The germline V gene has CDR1 MNHEY and CDR2 SVGEGT. CDR3 size: 15 residues. V lost 7 bases, J lost 0 bases, and 8 bases stayed unmatched.

This clonotype was recorded a few times. V and J are TRBV7-2 and TRBJ1-5; D remains unclear. Trimming took 10 bases from V and 4 from J, leaving 14 bases between them. CDR3 length equals 13 residues. Germline lookup yields CDR1 SGHTA and CDR2 FQGNSA. The CDR3 nucleotides read TGTGCCACCCGAACGGGTCCTAATCAGCCCCAGCATTTT. Residues: CATRTGPNQPQHF.

This clonotype was seen ten or more times. The chain is built from TRBV7-3 and TRBJ2-3; D is perhaps TRBD2 (6 bases). V was clipped by 5 bases and J by 6 bases, with 12 bases between them. This CDR3 region has 13 residues. Per the germline V gene, CDR1 is SGHTA and CDR2 is FQGTGA. The CDR3 sequence is CASSAGGWDTQYF. CDR3 sequence (DNA): TGTGCCAGCAGCGCCGGGGGATGGGATACGCAGTATTTT.